This T cell receptor beta chain was found in a study of blood T cells in healthy people across ages. Then a second PCR, running roughly 7 to 11 cycles, was carried out with a sample-barcoded 5' primer and a J-beta primer mix. CDR3-containing paired-end reads numbered at least 2.5 million in each sample. TCRdb reanalysed the 5' RACE reads using MiXCR and keeps one entry per CDR3 protein. The repertoire includes 540,000 or so distinct CDR3 sequences, nearly 25% of them detected once, and under 9% sits in the top ten. There are 12 residues in the CDR3. Trimming stripped 5 bases from V and 0 bases from J, with 5 bases between. Germline loops: CDR1 SGHTA, CDR2 FQGNSA. This clonotype was picked up many times. The antigen remains undetermined. The study's findings and limits: TCR beta diversity was tightly associated with the proportion of naive T cells. Age showed a roughly linear inverse relationship with TCR beta diversity per million T cells.

The same sample was also used in a study of T cells of mothers and their children.

The chain uses TRBV7-2 and TRBJ2-7; D remains unclear. The sequence derives from a boy aged 5-17 years in good health. The specimen was blood. This CDR3 is CASSISSYEQYF. CDR3 DNA: TGTGCCAGCAGCATCAGCTCCTACGAGCAGTACTTC. Full variable domain (remainder filled in from reference TRBV7-2 and TRBJ2-7): GAGVSQSPSNKVTEKGKDVELRCDPISGHTALYWYRQSLGQGLEFLIYFQGNSAPDKSGLPSDRFSAERTGGSVSTLTIQRTQQEDSAVYLCASSISSYEQYFGPGTRLTVT.